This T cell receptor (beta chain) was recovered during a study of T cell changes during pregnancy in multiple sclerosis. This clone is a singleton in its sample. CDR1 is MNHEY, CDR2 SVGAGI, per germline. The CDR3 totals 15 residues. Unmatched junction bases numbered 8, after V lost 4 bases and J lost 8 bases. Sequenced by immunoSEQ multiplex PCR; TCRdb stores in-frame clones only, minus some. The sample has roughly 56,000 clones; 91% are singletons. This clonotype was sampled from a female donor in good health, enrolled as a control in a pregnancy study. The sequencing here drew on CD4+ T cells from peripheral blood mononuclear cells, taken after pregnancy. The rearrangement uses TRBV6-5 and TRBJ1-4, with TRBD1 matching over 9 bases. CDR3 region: CASSFTGGREEKLFF. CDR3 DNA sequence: TGTGCCAGCAGTTTCACAGGGGGCAGGGAAGAAAAACTGTTTTTT.